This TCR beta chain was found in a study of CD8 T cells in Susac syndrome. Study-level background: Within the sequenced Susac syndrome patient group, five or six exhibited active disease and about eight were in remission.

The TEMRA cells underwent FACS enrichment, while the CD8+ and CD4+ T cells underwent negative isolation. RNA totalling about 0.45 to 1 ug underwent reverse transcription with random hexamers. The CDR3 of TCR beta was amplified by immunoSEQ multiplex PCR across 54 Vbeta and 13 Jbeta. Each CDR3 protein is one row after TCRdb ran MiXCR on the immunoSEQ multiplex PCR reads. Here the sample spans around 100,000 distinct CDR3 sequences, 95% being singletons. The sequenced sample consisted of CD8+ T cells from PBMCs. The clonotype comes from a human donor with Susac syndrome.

CDR3 coding DNA: TGTGCCAGTATCAAAACGGGGGATAGCAATCAGCCCCAGCATTTT. Translation gives CASIKTGDSNQPQHF. The rearrangement links TRBV19 to TRBJ1-5; tentative D call: TRBD1 (5 bases). The CDR3 is 15 amino acids. CDR1 is LNHDA, CDR2 SQIVND, per germline (reference sequence). V lost 7 bases and J 0 bases, leaving 13 bases between the germline ends.